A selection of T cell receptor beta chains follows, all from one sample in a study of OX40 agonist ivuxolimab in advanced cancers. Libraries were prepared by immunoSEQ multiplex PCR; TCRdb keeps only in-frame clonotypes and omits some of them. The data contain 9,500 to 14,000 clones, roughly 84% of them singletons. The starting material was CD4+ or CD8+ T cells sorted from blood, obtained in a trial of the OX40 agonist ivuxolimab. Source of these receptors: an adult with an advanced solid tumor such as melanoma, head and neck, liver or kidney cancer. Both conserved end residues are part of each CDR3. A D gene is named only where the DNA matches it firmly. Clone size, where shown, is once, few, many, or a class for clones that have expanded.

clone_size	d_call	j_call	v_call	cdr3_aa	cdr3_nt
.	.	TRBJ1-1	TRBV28	CASSLRDTEAFF	TGTGCCAGCAGCCTGAGGGATACTGAAGCTTTCTTT
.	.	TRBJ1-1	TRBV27	CASSLSPINTEAFF	TGTGCCAGCAGTTTAAGTCCGATAAACACTGAAGCTTTCTTT
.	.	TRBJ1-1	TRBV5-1	CASSLEQNTEAFF	TGCGCCAGCAGCTTGGAGCAGAACACTGAAGCTTTCTTT
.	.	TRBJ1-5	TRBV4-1	CASSLRGGKNQPQHF	TGCGCCAGCAGCCTCCGAGGGGGGAAGAATCAGCCCCAGCATTTT
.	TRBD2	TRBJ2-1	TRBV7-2	CASSLVLGLADNEQFF	TGTGCCAGCAGCTTAGTTTTGGGACTAGCGGACAATGAGCAGTTCTTC
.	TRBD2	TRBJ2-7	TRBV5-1	CASNFGLAGPSSYEQYF	TGCGCCAGCAATTTCGGGTTAGCGGGGCCTAGCTCCTACGAGCAGTACTTC
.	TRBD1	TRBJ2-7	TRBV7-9	CASSLAGTGISYEQYF	TGTGCCAGCAGCTTAGCGGGGACAGGGATAAGCTACGAGCAGTACTTC
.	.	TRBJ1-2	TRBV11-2	CASSLRRGGTYGYTF	TGTGCCAGCAGCTTACGGCGGGGAGGTACCTATGGCTACACCTTC
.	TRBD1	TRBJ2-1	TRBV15	CATSRAARDRGYNEQFF	TGTGCCACCAGCAGAGCCGCTCGGGACAGGGGGTACAATGAGCAGTTCTTC
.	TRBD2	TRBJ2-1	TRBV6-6	CASSYSGGGYNEQFF	TGTGCCAGCAGTTACTCCGGGGGGGGCTACAATGAGCAGTTCTTC
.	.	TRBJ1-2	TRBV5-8	CASSFGVNYGYTF	TGTGCCAGCAGCTTCGGGGTGAACTATGGCTACACCTTC
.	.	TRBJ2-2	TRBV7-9	CASSFPGTLDTGELFF	TGTGCCAGCAGCTTTCCCGGTACGCTTGACACCGGGGAGCTGTTTTTT
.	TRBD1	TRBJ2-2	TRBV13	CASSQGANTGELFF	TGTGCCAGCAGCCAGGGGGCTAACACCGGGGAGCTGTTTTTT
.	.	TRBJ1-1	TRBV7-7	CASSFGRNTEAFF	TGTGCTAGCAGCTTTGGCAGGAACACTGAAGCTTTCTTT
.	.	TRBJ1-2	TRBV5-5	CASSLDGGTYGYTF	TGTGCCAGCAGCCTGGACGGAGGGACTTATGGCTACACCTTC
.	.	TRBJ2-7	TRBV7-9	CASSLGGGTYEQYF	TGTGCCAGCAGCTTAGGTGGGGGCACCTACGAGCAGTACTTC
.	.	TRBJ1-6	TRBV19	CASSISQGPNSPLHF	TGTGCCAGTAGTATATCTCAGGGACCAAATTCACCCCTCCACTTT
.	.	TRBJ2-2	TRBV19	CASSIPRTVPTGELFF	TGTGCCAGTAGTATACCCCGGACAGTACCTACCGGGGAGCTGTTTTTT
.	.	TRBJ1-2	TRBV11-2	CASSLVVGVVYGYTF	TGTGCCAGCAGCTTAGTTGTAGGGGTGGTGTACGGCTACACCTTC
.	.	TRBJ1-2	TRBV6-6	CASSYVAGNYGYTF	TGTGCCAGCAGTTACGTCGCAGGAAACTATGGCTACACCTTC
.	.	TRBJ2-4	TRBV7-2	CASSFGLTSARSNIQYF	TGTGCCAGCAGCTTTGGGTTAACTTCGGCGCGAAGCAACATTCAGTACTTC
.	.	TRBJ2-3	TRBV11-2	CASSLASRVAGTDTQYF	TGTGCCAGCAGCTTAGCTTCTAGGGTAGCGGGCACAGATACGCAGTATTTT
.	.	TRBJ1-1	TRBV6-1	CASTIDSTEAFF	TGTGCCAGCACCATCGACAGCACTGAAGCTTTCTTT
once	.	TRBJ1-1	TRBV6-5	CASSYPGAEGNTEAFF	TGTGCCAGCAGTTACCCCGGGGCCGAGGGGAACACTGAAGCTTTCTTT
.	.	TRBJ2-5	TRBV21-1	CASSKDSWGRETQYF	TGTGCCAGCAGCAAAGACAGCTGGGGAAGGGAGACCCAGTACTTC
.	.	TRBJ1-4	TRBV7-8	CASSPSWGLREKLFF	TGTGCCAGCAGCCCCTCGTGGGGGCTTCGGGAAAAACTGTTTTTT
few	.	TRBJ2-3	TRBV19	CASSIQALTDTQYF	TGTGCCAGTAGTATACAGGCCTTAACAGATACGCAGTATTTT
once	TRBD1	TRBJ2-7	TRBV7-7	CASSLGGTGDEQYF	TGTGCTAGCAGCTTAGGCGGGACAGGGGACGAGCAGTACTTC
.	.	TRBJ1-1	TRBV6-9	CASRHPNTEAFF	TGTGCCAGCAGGCACCCGAACACTGAAGCTTTCTTT
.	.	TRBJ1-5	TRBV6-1	CAIRPDGLLNQPQHF	TGTGCCATCCGACCCGACGGTCTGCTCAATCAGCCCCAGCATTTT
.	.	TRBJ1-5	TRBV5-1	CASSLAGTSQPQHF	TGCGCCAGCAGCTTGGCAGGGACGAGTCAGCCCCAGCATTTT
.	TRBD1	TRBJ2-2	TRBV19	CASSWGTGGWTGELFF	TGTGCCAGTAGTTGGGGGACAGGGGGTTGGACCGGGGAGCTGTTTTTT
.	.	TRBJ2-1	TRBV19	CASSLTRNEQFF	TGTGCCAGTAGCCTCACACGCAATGAGCAGTTCTTC
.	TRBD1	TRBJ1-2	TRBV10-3	CAISESGTDYGYTF	TGTGCCATCAGTGAGTCGGGGACAGATTATGGCTACACCTTC
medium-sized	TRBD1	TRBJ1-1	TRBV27	CASSPSPTGVTEAFF	TGTGCCAGCAGTCCATCCCCGACAGGGGTCACTGAAGCTTTCTTT
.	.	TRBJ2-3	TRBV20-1	CSASTDTQYF	TGCAGTGCAAGCACAGATACGCAGTATTTT
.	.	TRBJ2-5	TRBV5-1	CASSAKDGSIYQETQYF	TGCGCCAGCAGCGCCAAAGACGGATCGATATACCAAGAGACCCAGTACTTC
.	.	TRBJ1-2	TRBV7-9	CASSFSYGYTF	TGTGCCAGCAGCTTTAGCTATGGCTACACCTTC
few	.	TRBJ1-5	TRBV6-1	CASSEDWQVNQPQHF	TGTGCCAGCAGTGAAGATTGGCAGGTCAATCAGCCCCAGCATTTT
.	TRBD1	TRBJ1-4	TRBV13	CASSEQGANEKLFF	TGTGCCAGCAGCGAACAGGGGGCTAATGAAAAACTGTTTTTT
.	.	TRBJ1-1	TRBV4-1	CASSQSVLNTEAFF	TGCGCCAGCAGCCAGTCGGTACTGAACACTGAAGCTTTCTTT
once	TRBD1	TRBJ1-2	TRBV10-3	CAILIEGTGVNYGYTF	TGTGCCATCCTAATAGAGGGTACAGGGGTTAACTATGGCTACACCTTC
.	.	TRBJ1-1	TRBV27	CASSLGFGTEAFF	TGTGCCAGCAGTTTGGGGTTTGGCACTGAAGCTTTCTTT
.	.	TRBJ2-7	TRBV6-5	CASADSYEQYF	TGTGCCAGCGCGGACAGCTACGAGCAGTACTTC
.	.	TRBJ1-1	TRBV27	CASSFGAFTEAFF	TGTGCCAGCAGTTTTGGGGCGTTCACTGAAGCTTTCTTT
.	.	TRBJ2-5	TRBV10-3	CAIKRPLQETQYF	TGTGCCATCAAGCGGCCCCTCCAAGAGACCCAGTACTTC
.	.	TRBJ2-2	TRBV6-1	CASILLALDTGELFF	TGTGCCAGCATACTGTTGGCACTAGACACCGGGGAGCTGTTTTTT
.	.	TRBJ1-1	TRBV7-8	CASSLEQGRSTEAFF	TGTGCCAGCAGCTTAGAACAGGGTAGGAGCACTGAAGCTTTCTTT
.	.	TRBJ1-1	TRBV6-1	CASSSRGNTEAFF	TGTGCCAGCAGTTCGCGGGGGAACACTGAAGCTTTCTTT
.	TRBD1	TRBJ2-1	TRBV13	CASSQTGAAYNEQFF	TGTGCCAGCAGCCAGACAGGGGCGGCCTACAATGAGCAGTTCTTC
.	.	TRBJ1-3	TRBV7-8	CASSPDRISSGNTIYF	TGTGCCAGCTCCCCCGACAGGATATCCTCTGGAAACACCATATATTTT
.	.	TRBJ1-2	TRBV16	CASSQSGAGLTNYGYTF	TGTGCCAGCAGCCAATCCGGCGCGGGACTAACTAACTATGGCTACACCTTC
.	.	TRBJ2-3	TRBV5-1	CASSLGSWGTDTQYF	TGTGCCAGCAGCCTAGGGAGTTGGGGCACAGATACGCAGTATTTT
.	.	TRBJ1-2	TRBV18	CASSPRTRTNYGYTF	TGTGCCAGCTCACCACGGACACGTACTAACTATGGCTACACCTTC
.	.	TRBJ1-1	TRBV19	CASSISPRTEAFF	TGTGCCAGTAGTATATCCCCTCGGACTGAAGCTTTCTTT